This is a list of T cell receptor beta chains from one sample in a study of T cells in tuberculosis. Sequenced by immunoSEQ multiplex PCR; TCRdb stores in-frame clones only, minus some. This sample has about 36,000 clones, with approximately 93% found just once. Sequencing used PBMCs. These receptors all come from a donor aged 10 to 29 with latent tuberculosis or without tuberculosis infection. CDR3s include the opening cysteine and the closing phenylalanine or tryptophan. The D gene is left open where the match is weak. Size is omitted from some rows. Given values are once, few, many or a class for expanded clones.

V,size,J,D,DNA,CDR3
TRBV4-2,-,TRBJ1-4,TRBD1,TGTGCCAGCAGCCAAGAATGGGACAGGGTAGGCGATGAAAAACTGTTTTTT,CASSQEWDRVGDEKLFF
TRBV2,-,TRBJ1-2,TRBD1,TGTGCCAGCAGCCCGGACAGGAACCGCTATGGCTACACCTTC,CASSPDRNRYGYTF
TRBV7-3,-,TRBJ2-3,-,TGTGCCAGCAGCTTAGGCGGAACAGATACGCAGTATTTT,CASSLGGTDTQYF
TRBV6-1,-,TRBJ2-7,-,TGTGCCAGCAGTGAACAGGGTCCGGGTGACGAGCAGTACTTC,CASSEQGPGDEQYF
TRBV5-5,-,TRBJ2-7,-,TGTGCCAGCAGCTTGCGTCTTACCTACGAGCAGTACTTC,CASSLRLTYEQYF
TRBV30,-,TRBJ1-6,-,TGTGCCTGGGGCTCCAGCAGGGCTAATTCACCCCTCCACTTT,CAWGSSRANSPLHF
TRBV7-3,-,TRBJ2-2,-,TGTGCCAGCAGCTTAGACAAGGCGAACACCGGGGAGCTGTTTTTT,CASSLDKANTGELFF
TRBV25-1,-,TRBJ2-7,-,TGTGCCAGCAGCGACCCGGGTTTAACCTACGAGCAGTACTTC,CASSDPGLTYEQYF
TRBV2,-,TRBJ2-1,TRBD1,TGTGCCAGCAGCCCGCGGGACAGGCGGAACAATGAGCAGTTCTTC,CASSPRDRRNNEQFF
TRBV5-6,-,TRBJ2-7,TRBD1,TGTGCCAGCAGGAGGACAGGTAAATACGAGCAGTACTTC,CASRRTGKYEQYF
TRBV5-1,few,TRBJ2-2,-,TGCGCCAGCAGCGAGAACCTAGAAAGTATCACCGGGGAGCTGTTTTTT,CASSENLESITGELFF
TRBV30,-,TRBJ1-4,-,TGTGCCTGGAGGGGTTCAGGAAAACTGTTTTTT,CAWRGSGKLFF
TRBV4-1,-,TRBJ1-6,-,TGCGCCAGCAGCCCCTCGGGAGTTGTGTCACCCCTCCACTTT,CASSPSGVVSPLHF
TRBV25-1,-,TRBJ1-1,-,TGTGCCAGCAGTGATGGCAAACGGAACACTGAAGCTTTCTTT,CASSDGKRNTEAFF
TRBV4-2,-,TRBJ2-1,-,TGTGCCAGCACCCTTAAGCAGGGAGGTGAGCAGTTCTTC,CASTLKQGGEQFF
TRBV5-1,-,TRBJ2-1,TRBD2,TGCGCCAGCAGCTTGGTGACTAGCGGGGGGGCCGGTGAGCAGTTCTTC,CASSLVTSGGAGEQFF
TRBV19,-,TRBJ2-2,-,TGTGCCAGTAGTATAGTGTCTGGGGCTAACACCGGGGAGCTGTTTTTT,CASSIVSGANTGELFF
TRBV4-1,-,TRBJ2-3,-,TGCGCCAGCAGCCAAGGCGGGGGCCGTTCTAGCACAGATACGCAGTATTTT,CASSQGGGRSSTDTQYF
TRBV6-4,-,TRBJ2-1,-,TGTGCCAGCAGCCCAGGACTGGATTACAATGAGCAGTTCTTC,CASSPGLDYNEQFF
TRBV19,-,TRBJ1-2,-,TGTGCCAGTACTGGCGGAGCTAACTATGGCTACACCTTC,CASTGGANYGYTF
TRBV25-1,-,TRBJ2-7,TRBD2,TGTGCCAGCAGTGAGGCCGGGACTAGCGGTTACGAGCAGTACTTC,CASSEAGTSGYEQYF
TRBV4-1,-,TRBJ2-5,-,TGCGCCAGCAGCCAGCGGGTTGGGCCAGAGACCCAGTACTTC,CASSQRVGPETQYF
TRBV5-8,-,TRBJ1-4,-,TGTGCCAGCAACGCGGACAGAGAACAAACTAATGAAAAACTGTTTTTT,CASNADREQTNEKLFF
TRBV11-3,-,TRBJ2-2,-,TGTGCCAGCAGCACGACAGCGACGGAACCGAACACCGGGGAGCTGTTTTTT,CASSTTATEPNTGELFF
TRBV6-4,-,TRBJ2-2,-,TGTGCCAGCAGTGACTCGGGGGAGGACACCGGGGAGCTGTTTTTT,CASSDSGEDTGELFF
TRBV5-1,-,TRBJ1-2,-,TGCGCCAGCAGCTTGCCACCTGGACAGCACATTAACTATGGCTACACCTTC,CASSLPPGQHINYGYTF
TRBV6-4,-,TRBJ1-1,-,TGTGCCAGCAGTGACTCCGCAGGTATCTCTGAAGCTTTCTTT,CASSDSAGISEAFF
TRBV9,once,TRBJ2-3,-,TGTGCCAGCAGCGCCCTGGGCTCACCGGGGACGCAGTATTTT,CASSALGSPGTQYF
TRBV27,-,TRBJ2-5,TRBD1,TGTGCCAGCAGTTTGCGTATCGGGACAGGGGGCGTCCGGCAAGAGACCCAGTACTTC,CASSLRIGTGGVRQETQYF